A selection of T cell receptor beta chains follows, all from one sample in a study of cytomegalovirus exposure and HLA in healthy donors. The table came from immunoSEQ multiplex PCR; TCRdb's copy has only in-frame clones and leaves some out. The sample records under 300,000 clones, just over 70% being singletons. The specimen sequenced was PBMCs. These receptors all stem from a female donor in good health and CMV-seronegative. The CDR3 runs from the conserved cysteine through the conserved F or W. Fields, in order: J gene, clone size, D gene, CDR3 length, V gene, CDR3 protein, CDR3 DNA. A D gene is named only where the DNA matches it firmly. Not all rows give a size; the values are once, few, many and, for expanded clones, a class.

j_gene: TRBJ2-7
abundance: NA
d_gene: NA
len: 13
v_gene: TRBV11-2
CDR3aa: CASSRTESYEQYF
CDR3nt: TGTGCCAGCAGCCGGACTGAGTCCTACGAGCAGTACTTC

j_gene: TRBJ2-7
abundance: NA
d_gene: TRBD1
len: 14
v_gene: TRBV6-5
CDR3aa: CASSNRGRPYEQYF
CDR3nt: TGTGCCAGCAGTAACAGGGGGCGTCCCTACGAGCAGTACTTC

j_gene: TRBJ2-7
abundance: NA
d_gene: NA
len: 14
v_gene: TRBV15
CDR3aa: CATRRSGSAYEQYF
CDR3nt: TGTGCCACCAGACGGAGCGGGTCGGCCTACGAGCAGTACTTC

j_gene: TRBJ1-5
abundance: once
d_gene: NA
len: 13
v_gene: TRBV19
CDR3aa: CASSLFSNQPQHF
CDR3nt: TGTGCCAGTAGTCTATTTAGCAATCAGCCCCAGCATTTT

j_gene: TRBJ1-1
abundance: NA
d_gene: NA
len: 16
v_gene: TRBV6-5
CDR3aa: CASSWGGGVVTTEAFF
CDR3nt: TGTGCCAGCAGTTGGGGAGGGGGGGTAGTTACCACTGAAGCTTTCTTT

j_gene: TRBJ2-1
abundance: few
d_gene: TRBD2
len: 19
v_gene: TRBV9
CDR3aa: CASSVGGVAGAGTYNEQFF
CDR3nt: TGTGCCAGCAGCGTAGGTGGAGTAGCGGGAGCAGGGACCTACAATGAGCAGTTCTTC

j_gene: TRBJ2-7
abundance: NA
d_gene: NA
len: 15
v_gene: TRBV11-2
CDR3aa: CASSLAQGPRYEQYF
CDR3nt: TGTGCCAGCAGCTTAGCACAGGGACCTCGCTACGAGCAGTACTTC

j_gene: TRBJ2-1
abundance: NA
d_gene: TRBD2
len: 17
v_gene: TRBV14
CDR3aa: CASSPHWGLAGGNEQFF
CDR3nt: TGTGCCAGCAGCCCCCATTGGGGACTAGCGGGAGGCAATGAGCAGTTCTTC

j_gene: TRBJ1-3
abundance: NA
d_gene: NA
len: 15
v_gene: TRBV30
CDR3aa: CAWSRDTNSGNTIYF
CDR3nt: TGTGCCTGGAGTAGGGACACCAACTCTGGAAACACCATATATTTT

j_gene: TRBJ2-3
abundance: NA
d_gene: NA
len: 14
v_gene: TRBV19
CDR3aa: CASSSVANTDTQYF
CDR3nt: TGTGCCAGTAGTTCAGTGGCAAACACAGATACGCAGTATTTT

j_gene: TRBJ2-5
abundance: few
d_gene: TRBD2
len: 13
v_gene: TRBV27
CDR3aa: CASSSSGAETQYF
CDR3nt: TGTGCCAGCAGTTCCAGCGGGGCGGAGACCCAGTACTTC

j_gene: TRBJ1-2
abundance: NA
d_gene: NA
len: 14
v_gene: TRBV27
CDR3aa: CASFRGTGTPGYTF
CDR3nt: TGTGCCAGCTTCCGGGGAACAGGGACCCCGGGCTACACCTTC

j_gene: TRBJ2-2
abundance: few
d_gene: NA
len: 14
v_gene: TRBV11-1
CDR3aa: CASSWADGAGELFF
CDR3nt: TGTGCCAGCAGCTGGGCCGACGGTGCCGGGGAGCTGTTTTTT

j_gene: TRBJ2-6
abundance: NA
d_gene: NA
len: 17
v_gene: TRBV28
CDR3aa: CASSLSQGSSGANVLTF
CDR3nt: TGTGCCAGCAGTCTTTCACAGGGTTCCTCTGGGGCCAACGTCCTGACTTTC

j_gene: TRBJ1-4
abundance: few
d_gene: NA
len: 16
v_gene: TRBV5-3
CDR3aa: CARSLKTDSETEKLFF
CDR3nt: TGTGCCAGAAGCTTGAAAACGGATTCGGAGACGGAAAAACTGTTTTTT

j_gene: TRBJ2-2
abundance: NA
d_gene: TRBD1
len: 17
v_gene: TRBV14
CDR3aa: CASSRGQGAGPTGELFF
CDR3nt: TGTGCCAGCAGCCGCGGACAGGGGGCCGGGCCCACCGGGGAGCTGTTTTTT

j_gene: TRBJ2-1
abundance: NA
d_gene: TRBD2
len: 16
v_gene: TRBV6-4
CDR3aa: CASSLGLAGAGNEQFF
CDR3nt: TGTGCCAGCAGTCTGGGACTAGCGGGAGCGGGGAATGAGCAGTTCTTC

j_gene: TRBJ1-5
abundance: NA
d_gene: NA
len: 11
v_gene: TRBV7-3
CDR3aa: CASSQYRAQHF
CDR3nt: TGTGCCAGCAGCCAGTACAGGGCCCAGCATTTT

j_gene: TRBJ2-4
abundance: once
d_gene: NA
len: 13
v_gene: TRBV12-5
CDR3aa: CASGLVSENIQYF
CDR3nt: TGTGCTAGTGGTTTGGTCAGCGAAAACATTCAGTACTTC

j_gene: TRBJ2-7
abundance: NA
d_gene: TRBD2
len: 15
v_gene: TRBV19
CDR3aa: CASRAVAGVPYEQYF
CDR3nt: TGTGCCAGTAGAGCAGTAGCGGGAGTTCCGTACGAGCAGTACTTC

j_gene: TRBJ1-4
abundance: few
d_gene: NA
len: 13
v_gene: TRBV30
CDR3aa: CAWRGATNEKLFF
CDR3nt: TGTGCCTGGAGGGGAGCGACTAATGAAAAACTGTTTTTT

j_gene: TRBJ2-3
abundance: NA
d_gene: TRBD2
len: 16
v_gene: TRBV5-1
CDR3aa: CASSLNLAGSTDTQYF
CDR3nt: TGCGCCAGCAGCTTGAACCTAGCGGGCTCCACAGATACGCAGTATTTT

j_gene: TRBJ1-1
abundance: NA
d_gene: TRBD1
len: 13
v_gene: TRBV30
CDR3aa: CAWMEDRDTEAFF
CDR3nt: TGTGCCTGGATGGAGGACAGGGACACTGAAGCTTTCTTT

j_gene: TRBJ1-1
abundance: NA
d_gene: TRBD1
len: 15
v_gene: TRBV11-3
CDR3aa: CASSFRDRGNTEAFF
CDR3nt: TGTGCCAGCAGCTTTCGGGACAGGGGGAACACTGAAGCTTTCTTT

j_gene: TRBJ2-4
abundance: NA
d_gene: TRBD2
len: 15
v_gene: TRBV27
CDR3aa: CASSFSGSGGNIQYF
CDR3nt: TGTGCCAGCAGTTTCAGCGGGAGTGGTGGAAACATTCAGTACTTC

j_gene: TRBJ1-2
abundance: NA
d_gene: TRBD1
len: 15
v_gene: TRBV27
CDR3aa: CASKRQGAPGNGYTF
CDR3nt: TGTGCCAGCAAAAGACAGGGAGCCCCTGGGAATGGCTACACCTTC

j_gene: TRBJ2-3
abundance: NA
d_gene: TRBD2
len: 15
v_gene: TRBV28
CDR3aa: CACRSPGLSTDTQYF
CDR3nt: TGTGCCTGTAGATCTCCGGGACTAAGCACAGATACGCAGTATTTT